The clone carrying this T cell receptor (beta chain) was observed a few times. The antigen is not known. This record comes from a study of identical twins. Whole-study findings and limits: Insertions were fewer in abundant cord blood beta clonotypes, whereas memory repertoires showed none of this pattern.

Using its own MiXCR run on the 5' RACE reads, TCRdb lists one record per CDR3 protein. The repertoire consists of 1,800,000 or so distinct CDR3 sequences, with about 32% occurring once and the leading ten covering over 0.25%. The CDR3 totals 15 residues. V lost 4 bases to trimming and J lost 7 bases; unmatched junction nucleotides: 7. Germline V gives CDR1 LGHDT, CDR2 YNNKEL (reference sequence). The chain recombines TRBV3-1 with TRBJ2-1; TRBD2 aligns across 10 bases. Sequencing input: cord blood. This TCR came from a newborn girl in good health. CDR3 residues: CASSPILAGFNEQFF. CDR3 coding DNA: TGTGCCAGCAGCCCCATACTAGCGGGATTTAATGAGCAGTTCTTC.